The T cell receptor beta chain under discussion was sequenced for a study of control samples from healthy donors and cancer patients (dated by TCRdb to 2018 to 2020). The method behind the library was the immunoSEQ multiplex PCR assay. TCRdb limited this immuneACCESS table to in-frame rearrangements with V and J called. A share of clones is missing; checked studies link under half to unresolved V genes, and the rest is unexplained. This sample holds about 92,000 clones; roughly 86% were observed only once. The ten largest clones represent approximately 9.8% of the sample. From the germline V gene (reference sequence), CDR1 is LGHDT and CDR2 is YNNKEL. V and J are truncated by 1 base and 7 bases respectively, leaving an intervening sequence of 1 base. Including the terminal cysteine and phenylalanine, the CDR3 comprises 11 residues. Solely the CDR3 DNA is kept, with 33 bases framed from the first base.

A note on this clone: The antigen it binds to is not known. Within one base of it there is no much larger clone, and no base qualities were kept. The sample carries other DNA sequences with the same CDR3.

The V gene is TRBV3-1 (or the pseudogene TRBV3-2) and the J gene is TRBJ2-2; no confident D gene assignment can be made. This clonotype was obtained from a woman aged 55-70 years in good health. Sample: blood. The CDR3 reads as follows: CASSQGGELFF. The DNA sequence follows: TGTGCCAGCAGCCAAGGCGGGGAGCTGTTTTTT.